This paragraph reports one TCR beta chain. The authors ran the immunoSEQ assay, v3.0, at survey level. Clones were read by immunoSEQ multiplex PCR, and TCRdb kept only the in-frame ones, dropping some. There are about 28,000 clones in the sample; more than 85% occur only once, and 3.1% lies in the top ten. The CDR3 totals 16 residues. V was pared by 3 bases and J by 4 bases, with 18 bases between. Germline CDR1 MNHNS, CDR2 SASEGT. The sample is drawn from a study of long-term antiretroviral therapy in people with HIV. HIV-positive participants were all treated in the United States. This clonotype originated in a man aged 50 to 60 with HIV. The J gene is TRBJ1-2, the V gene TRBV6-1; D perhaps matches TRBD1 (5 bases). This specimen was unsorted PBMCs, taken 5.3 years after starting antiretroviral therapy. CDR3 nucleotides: TGTGCCAGCAGTGACCCTGCGGAGGGGCACGTCTATGGCTACACCTTC. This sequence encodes CASSDPAEGHVYGYTF.